This record concerns one T cell receptor beta chain sequence. The source of the sample is a study of shared clonotypes between healthy human individuals. Memory CD4+ cells were the fraction left after CD45RA+ naive selection. Sequencing used immunoSEQ multiplex PCR; TCRdb keeps in-frame clones, though not all of them. The sample shows under 750,000 clones, just under 75% of them seen only once. The V end lost 5 bases, the J end lost 1 base, and 18 bases lay between the germline ends. There are 16 residues in the CDR3. Germline V gives CDR1 MDHEN, CDR2 SYDVKM. The chain has TRBV28 and TRBJ2-7; D gene uncertain. Sequenced input: memory CD4+ T cells sorted from blood. The subset here: CD45RA-negative fraction. The source of this sequence is a woman in her twenties or thirties in good health. The CDR3 region is CASSPPYLAPSYEQYF. CDR3 DNA: TGTGCCAGCAGTCCTCCGTACTTGGCCCCGTCCTACGAGCAGTACTTC.